The 13 T cell receptor beta chains reported below all come from one sample, sequenced in a study of early T cells in non-severe SARS-CoV-2 infection. Each CDR3 protein is one row after TCRdb ran MiXCR on the 5' RACE reads. The sample yields 75,000 to 95,000 distinct CDR3 sequences, over 15% seen once. This specimen consisted of whole blood, obtained at baseline. The source is an adult who was a healthcare worker with PCR-confirmed SARS-CoV-2 infection or an uninfected control (not recorded which).

This clonotype was counted only a few times. V is TRBV6-5 and J is TRBJ2-5; D not resolved. This CDR3 region has 13 residues. The ends were cut back, 7 bases at V and 4 bases at J, with 13 bases in the middle. From germline, CDR1 is MNHEY and CDR2 SVGAGI. CDR3: CASTPGRLETQYF. Here the CDR3 DNA reads TGTGCCAGCACCCCAGGACGGTTAGAGACCCAGTACTTC.

This clonotype was recorded a few times. This rearrangement joins TRBV7-8 to TRBJ2-5; D uncertain. V dropped 1 base and J dropped 5 bases, with 14 bases sitting between them. CDR1 is SGHVS and CDR2 is FQNEAQ in the germline V gene. The CDR3 is 15 residues long. The CDR3 DNA reads TGTGCCAGCAGCTTAGGGGTAGGAAGGCAGGAGACCCAGTACTTC. Residues: CASSLGVGRQETQYF.

This sequence joins TRBV11-2 and TRBJ2-7, with a possible D match to TRBD2 (5 bases). The CDR3 spans 16 residues. The V end was cut by 0 bases, the J end by 8 bases, with 20 bases between. Germline CDR1 reads SGHAT; CDR2 reads FQNNGV. This chain's CDR3 is CASSLDAPGYQYKQYF. The CDR3 DNA sequence: TGTGCCAGCAGCTTAGATGCGCCGGGGTACCAATACAAGCAGTACTTC.

The chain uses TRBV7-9 and TRBJ2-3, with D perhaps assigned TRBD1 or TRBD2 (5 bases each). CDR3 length: 18 amino acids. Germline V lookup: CDR1 SEHNR, CDR2 FQNEAQ (reference sequence). The ends were cut back, 3 bases at V and 2 bases at J, with 21 bases in the middle. The CDR3 sequence: CASSFVGASGRNTDTQYF. CDR3 in DNA: TGTGCCAGCAGCTTTGTCGGCGCGTCAGGGAGAAACACAGATACGCAGTATTTT.

V is TRBV6-2 or TRBV6-3 and J is TRBJ2-7, with TRBD1 matching over 7 bases. V lost 0 bases to trimming and J lost 6 bases; unmatched junction nucleotides: 11. The CDR3 totals 16 residues. CDR1 is MNHEY and CDR2 is SVGEGT in the germline V gene. The CDR3 protein is CASSYSTRTGRGEQYF. For the CDR3, the DNA is TGTGCCAGCAGTTACTCAACCAGGACAGGCCGGGGCGAGCAGTACTTC.

The rearrangement uses TRBV3-1 and TRBJ2-7; D may be TRBD1 or TRBD2 (6 bases each). The V end lost 4 bases, the J end lost 3 bases, and 22 bases lay between the germline ends. This CDR3 is 17 amino acids long. Per germline, CDR1 LGHDT and CDR2 YNNKEL (reference sequence). CDR3 sequence reads: CASSPSSGAEPYYEQYF. The CDR3 DNA reads TGTGCCAGCAGCCCATCCTCGGGGGCGGAGCCCTACTACGAGCAGTACTTC.

J is TRBJ2-3 and V is TRBV28; tentative D call: TRBD1 (6 bases). The V end was cut by 6 bases, the J end by 2 bases, with 15 bases between. This CDR3 contains 15 residues. Germline CDR1 reads MDHEN; CDR2 reads SYDVKM. This CDR3 is CASRGQGFNTDTQYF. The CDR3 bases are TGTGCCAGCAGGGGCCAGGGGTTTAACACAGATACGCAGTATTTT.

In this sample, this clonotype turned up a few times. The CDR3 DNA reads as TGTGCCAGCAGTTTGGTGGGAGAAAGGTACGAGCAGTACTTC. This gives the protein CASSLVGERYEQYF. The chain has TRBV28 and TRBJ2-7; possibly TRBD2 for D (5 bases). Trimming removed 3 bases at V and 4 bases at J, with 13 bases between. CDR3 length equals 14 residues. Germline CDR1 and CDR2: MDHEN and SYDVKM.

The chain is built from TRBV20-1 and TRBJ2-1, with TRBD2 matching 9 bases. J gave up 0 bases and V 4 bases, and 4 bases lay outside the gene matches. The CDR3 has 15 residues. Germline values: CDR1 DFQATT, CDR2 SNEGSKA (reference sequence). CDR3 in DNA: TGCAGTGCTATAGCGGGAGTAAGCTCCTACAATGAGCAGTTCTTC. It encodes CSAIAGVSSYNEQFF.

This clonotype was recorded at least ten times. The V gene is TRBV28, the J gene TRBJ2-2; D remains unclear. Trimming took off 1 base at V and 4 bases at J, with 4 bases between the two ends. The CDR3 runs to 13 residues. CDR1 and CDR2 (germline): MDHEN, SYDVKM. The CDR3 DNA is TGTGCCAGCAGTTTATCAGGCACCGGGGAGCTGTTTTTT. Residues: CASSLSGTGELFF.

The V and J genes are TRBV20-1 and TRBJ2-5, with 7 bases fitting TRBD1. This CDR3 region has 14 residues. Germline trimming cut 3 bases from V and 2 bases from J; bases unmatched to any gene: 6. Germline V gene lookup returns CDR1 DFQATT and CDR2 SNEGSKA (reference sequence). For the CDR3, the DNA is TGCAGTGCTAGTAGGGCAGGGGGACAAGAGACCCAGTACTTC. This gives the protein CSASRAGGQETQYF.

This clonotype was seen only a few times. CDR3 sequence (DNA): TGTGCCAGCTTGCGGGAGAGGCCAGATACGCAGTATTTT. Translating gives CASLRERPDTQYF. The chain recombines TRBV6-6 with TRBJ2-3; 7 positions agree with TRBD2. The CDR3 sequence is 13 residues long. The J segment lost 4 bases and the V segment lost 8 bases, leaving 6 bases of the junction unmatched. Germline V gene lookup returns CDR1 MNHNY and CDR2 SVGAGI (reference sequence).

This clonotype was picked up many times. This chain connects TRBV28 to TRBJ2-5; 8 nucleotides match TRBD1. Germline CDR1 and CDR2: MDHEN and SYDVKM. The CDR3 is made up of 15 amino acids. The V gene end was trimmed by 8 bases and the J gene end by 4 bases; junction bases not matched to a gene: 12. In DNA form, the CDR3 reads TGTGCCAGCGGAGGAGGACAGGGCGAGGTAGAGACCCAGTACTTC. It translates to CASGGGQGEVETQYF. Using reference TRBV28 and TRBJ2-5 for the parts outside the CDR3, the full variable domain is DVKVTQSSRYLVKRTGEKVFLECVQDMDHENMFWYRQDPGLGLRLIYFSYDVKMKEKGDIPEGYSVSREKKERFSLILESASTNQTSMYLCASGGGQGEVETQYFGPGTRLLVL.